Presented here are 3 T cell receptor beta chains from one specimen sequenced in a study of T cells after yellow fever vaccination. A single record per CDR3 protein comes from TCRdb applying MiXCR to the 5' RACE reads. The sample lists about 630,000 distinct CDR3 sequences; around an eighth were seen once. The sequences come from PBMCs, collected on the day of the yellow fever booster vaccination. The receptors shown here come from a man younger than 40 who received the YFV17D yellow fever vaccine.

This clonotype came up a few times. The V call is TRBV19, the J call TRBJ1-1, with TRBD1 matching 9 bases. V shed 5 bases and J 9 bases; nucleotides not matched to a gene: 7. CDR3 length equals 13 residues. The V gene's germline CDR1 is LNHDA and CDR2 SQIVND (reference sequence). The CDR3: CASSDRQGVKAFF. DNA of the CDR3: TGTGCCAGTAGTGATCGACAGGGGGTGAAAGCTTTCTTT. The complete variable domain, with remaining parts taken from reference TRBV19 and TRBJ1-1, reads DGGITQSPKYLFRKEGQNVTLSCEQNLNHDAMYWYRQDPGQGLRLIYYSQIVNDFQKGDIAEGYSVSREKKESFPLTVTSAQKNPTAFYLCASSDRQGVKAFFGQGTRLTVV.

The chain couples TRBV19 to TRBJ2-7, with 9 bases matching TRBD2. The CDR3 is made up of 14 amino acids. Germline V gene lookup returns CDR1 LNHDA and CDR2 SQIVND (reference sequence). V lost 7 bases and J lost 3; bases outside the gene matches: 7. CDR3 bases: TGTGCCAGTACCTTAGCGGGAGTATTCTACGAGCAGTACTTC. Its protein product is CASTLAGVFYEQYF.

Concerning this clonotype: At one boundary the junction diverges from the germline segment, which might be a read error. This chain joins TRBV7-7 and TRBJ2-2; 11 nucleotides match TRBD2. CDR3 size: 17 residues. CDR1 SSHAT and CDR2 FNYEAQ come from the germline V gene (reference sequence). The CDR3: CASSVGTSGTNTGELFF. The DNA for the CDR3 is TGTGCTAGCAGCGTCGGGACTAGCGGAACGAACACCGGGGAGCTGTTTTTT.